Following are 28 T cell receptor beta chains from one sample sequenced in a study of response to subunit inactivated influenza vaccine (dated by TCRdb to between 2018 and 2020). The label giving this sample's time point can be read as: approximately 45 days after influenza vaccine administration. Receptor amplification or capture employed RT-PCR. TCRdb names Illumina HiSeq 2500 as the instrument used. TCRdb passed the public sequencing reads through fastp at Q25 and MiXCR, retaining productive beta sequences. Rows with a matching CDR3 protein are joined into one entry that keeps the most common DNA and genes. A total of around 500,000 distinct CDR3 sequences appear in this sample, approximately 10% of them only once. The ten largest clones add up to less than 15% of the sample. The source was PBMCs from blood, collected 45 days after vaccination. The source is a man in his fifties who received an inactivated influenza vaccine. Donor details come from another sample of the same person, matched by shared clones.

This clonotype was observed a few times. The chain combines TRBV7-3 with TRBJ2-5; D is perhaps TRBD1 (5 bases). The CDR3 has 13 amino acids. From germline, CDR1 is SGHTA and CDR2 FQGTGA. With 3 bases removed from V and 4 bases from J, the gap between germline ends came to 9 bases. This CDR3 reads CASSLDNRETQYF. CDR3 nucleotide sequence: TGTGCCAGCAGCTTGGACAATCGAGAGACCCAGTACTTC. The full variable domain, its missing parts supplied by reference TRBV7-3 and TRBJ2-5, is GAGVSQTPSNKVTEKGKYVELRCDPISGHTALYWYRQSLGQGPEFLIYFQGTGAADDSGLPNDRFFAVRPEGSVSTLKIQRTERGDSAVYLCASSLDNRETQYFGPGTRLLVL.

This clonotype was seen many times. The gene calls are TRBV7-2 and TRBJ2-1, with unresolved D. Germline CDR1 is SGHTA and CDR2 is FQGNSA. This CDR3 has 14 residues. V was pared by 5 bases and J by 7 bases, with 15 bases between. The CDR3 reads CASSPFGLRNEQFF. The CDR3 coding sequence is TGTGCCAGCAGCCCGTTCGGGCTAAGGAATGAGCAGTTCTTC.

The sample holds many counts of this clonotype. An end of the junction differs from the germline gene, which may be a read error. V usage is TRBV3-1 and J usage is TRBJ1-6; TRBD1 is a possible D gene (5 bases). There are 12 residues in the CDR3. Germline V gives CDR1 LGHDT, CDR2 YNNKEL (reference sequence). CDR3 DNA: TGTGCCAGCAGCCACCAAAGGGGAGCCGTCAGCTTT. This encodes CASSHQRGAVSF.

The sample holds many counts of this clonotype. V usage is TRBV7-2 and J usage is TRBJ2-7; possibly TRBD2 for D (5 bases). The V end was cut by 3 bases, the J end by 1 base, with 10 bases between. There are 14 residues in the CDR3. Germline values: CDR1 SGHTA, CDR2 FQGNSA. CDR3 nucleotides: TGTGCCAGCAGCTTTACCGGGATGTCCTACGAGCAGTACTTC. This translates into CASSFTGMSYEQYF.

This clonotype was detected ten times or more. The rearrangement uses TRBV7-9 and TRBJ2-5; D is undetermined. The CDR3 sequence is 14 residues long. In germline, CDR1 is SEHNR, CDR2 FQNEAQ (reference sequence). Trimming pared 2 bases from V and 1 base from J, leaving 8 bases between. The CDR3 sequence: CASSLFGPQETQYF. CDR3 in DNA: TGTGCCAGCAGCTTATTCGGCCCCCAAGAGACCCAGTACTTC.

The chain couples TRBV12-3 or TRBV12-4 to TRBJ2-7; no reliable D call. V was pared by 1 base and J by 9 bases, with 10 bases between. There are 12 residues in the CDR3. The chain's CDR3 is CASSLEARPQYF. CDR3 sequence (DNA): TGTGCCAGCAGTTTAGAGGCCCGCCCGCAGTACTTC.

The chain links TRBV5-1 to TRBJ2-5; perhaps TRBD2 as D (6 bases). The CDR3 sequence is 14 residues long. Trimming stripped 5 bases from V and 5 bases from J, with 16 bases between. Germline V lookup: CDR1 SGHRS, CDR2 YFSETQ. As DNA, the CDR3 is TGCGCCAGCAGTATTCCGGGGGAGGCGGAGACCCAGTACTTC. Translating it yields CASSIPGEAETQYF.

Here the CDR3 DNA reads TGTGCCAGCAGCTCAGTCGGACGCACACTTGCAGATACGCAGTATTTT. Its translation is CASSSVGRTLADTQYF. This sequence joins TRBV7-8 and TRBJ2-3; D is unresolved. The germline gives CDR1 SGHVS, CDR2 FQNEAQ. The V end was cut by 4 bases, the J end by 4 bases, with 18 bases between. The CDR3 contains 16 residues.

V is TRBV7-3 and J is TRBJ2-1, with 13 positions matching TRBD2. The CDR3 contains 17 residues. Per the germline V gene, CDR1 is SGHTA and CDR2 is FQGTGA. With V trimmed by 2 bases and J by 7 bases, 8 bases remained unmatched. DNA for the CDR3: TGTGCCAGCAGCTTAGACTCGGGACTAGCGGGAATAAATGAGCAGTTCTTC. Its protein is CASSLDSGLAGINEQFF. Full variable domain (remainder filled in from reference TRBV7-3 and TRBJ2-1): GAGVSQTPSNKVTEKGKYVELRCDPISGHTALYWYRQSLGQGPEFLIYFQGTGAADDSGLPNDRFFAVRPEGSVSTLKIQRTERGDSAVYLCASSLDSGLAGINEQFFGPGTRLTVL.

The genes are TRBV6-9 and TRBJ2-7; 10 bases map to TRBD2. The CDR3 has 18 amino acids. With V trimmed by 4 bases and J by 2 bases, 14 bases remained unmatched. CDR1 and CDR2 (germline): MNHGY, SVAAGI. The CDR3 DNA sequence: TGTGCCAGCAGTTTACCAAGCGGGAGGGTCAACCCTACCTACGAGCAGTACTTC. Residues: CASSLPSGRVNPTYEQYF.

This clonotype was observed many times. CDR3 nucleotide sequence: TGCAGCGTTCGGTCAGCGGGGATAAGCACAGATACGCAGTATTTT. Its protein product is CSVRSAGISTDTQYF. The rearrangement uses TRBV29-1 and TRBJ2-3, with TRBD2 matching 7 bases. CDR3 size: 15 residues. The V and J ends lost 5 bases and 0 bases, in that order; junction bases with no gene match: 8. Germline CDR1 and CDR2: SQVTM and ANQGSEA.

The sample holds a few counts of this clonotype. The V gene is TRBV7-8, the J gene TRBJ1-2; 10 bases agree with TRBD1. CDR3 length: 15 amino acids. V lost 0 bases, J lost 7 bases, and 5 bases stayed unmatched. The V gene's germline CDR1 is SGHVS and CDR2 FQNEAQ. CDR3 region: CASSLAGQGLSGYTF. The CDR3 DNA follows: TGTGCCAGCAGCTTAGCGGGACAGGGGTTGAGTGGCTACACCTTC.

V and J are TRBV27 and TRBJ2-1; possibly TRBD1 or TRBD2 for D (5 bases each). The CDR3 runs to 13 residues. Germline CDR1 is MNHEY and CDR2 is SMNVEV (reference sequence). V was clipped by 3 bases and J by 9 bases, with 12 bases between them. CDR3: CASSFSGDGEQFF. As DNA, the CDR3 is TGTGCCAGCAGTTTTTCCGGGGACGGTGAGCAGTTCTTC.

Many counts were recorded for this clonotype. The J gene is TRBJ1-2, the V gene TRBV29-1, with D hard to call. V was pared by 2 bases and J by 6 bases, with 16 bases between. Germline V gene data show CDR1 as SQVTM and CDR2 as ANQGSEA. The CDR3 runs 14 residues. In DNA form, the CDR3 reads TGCAGCGTTGAACCAGACGGGCCGACGAATGGCTACACCTTC. Translated, it gives CSVEPDGPTNGYTF.

This clonotype was observed a handful of times. The CDR3 reads CASSRLTGGAGTGELFF. For the CDR3, the DNA is TGTGCCAGCAGCCGATTGACAGGGGGCGCCGGCACCGGGGAGCTGTTTTTT. The V call is TRBV3-1, the J call TRBJ2-2, with 10 bases matching TRBD1. The CDR3 totals 17 residues. The trim removed 4 bases at V and 4 bases at J, leaving 9 bases unmatched. CDR1 and CDR2 from the germline V gene are LGHDT and YNNKEL (reference sequence).

This clonotype showed up just a few times. This chain links TRBV5-1 with TRBJ2-3, with D perhaps matching TRBD1 (6 bases). V was trimmed by 0 bases and J by 0 bases, leaving 11 bases between them. Germline assignment: CDR1 SGHRS and CDR2 YFSETQ. The CDR3 is 16 amino acids. The CDR3 DNA follows: TGCGCCAGCAGCTTGGGTTGGACAGCTAGCACAGATACGCAGTATTTT. Protein product: CASSLGWTASTDTQYF. Together with reference TRBV5-1 and TRBJ2-3, the CDR3 gives the full variable domain: KAGVTQTPRYLIKTRGQQVTLSCSPISGHRSVSWYQQTPGQGLQFLFEYFSETQRNKGNFPGRFSGRQFSNSRSEMNVSTLELGDSALYLCASSLGWTASTDTQYFGPGTRLTVL.

This clonotype appeared a single time. This chain joins TRBV6-5 and TRBJ2-3; D is ambiguous. Between the trimmed V and J ends, which lost 2 bases and 0 bases, there was a span of 9 bases. The germline gives CDR1 MNHEY, CDR2 SVGAGI. The CDR3 spans 15 residues. Written as DNA, the CDR3 is TGTGCCAGCAGTTACAAGGTGAGGAGCACAGATACGCAGTATTTT. Protein product: CASSYKVRSTDTQYF.

This clonotype was counted between two and nine times. This chain links TRBV27 with TRBJ2-5; D uncertain. CDR1 is MNHEY and CDR2 is SMNVEV in the germline V gene (reference sequence). This CDR3 contains 14 residues. V was cut by 1 base and J by 1 base, with 7 bases left in between. The CDR3 reads CASSLWAAQETQYF. DNA for the CDR3: TGTGCCAGCAGTTTATGGGCAGCCCAAGAGACCCAGTACTTC.

This clonotype was seen many times. This chain uses TRBV6-4 with TRBJ2-2; TRBD2 matches at 7 bases. V lost 6 bases, J lost 4 bases, and 5 bases stayed unmatched. The CDR3 spans 14 residues. Germline values: CDR1 MRHNA, CDR2 SNTAGT. The CDR3 region is CASSRQRGTGELFF. The CDR3, as DNA: TGTGCCAGCAGCCGGCAGCGGGGCACCGGGGAGCTGTTTTTT.

The V and J genes are TRBV20-1 and TRBJ1-4; possibly TRBD1 for D (5 bases). Trimming left V 1 base short and J 5 bases short, with 11 bases between. CDR3 length: 14 residues. Germline V lookup: CDR1 DFQATT, CDR2 SNEGSKA (reference sequence). CDR3 DNA: TGCAGTGCTAGAGCTACCCAGGGAAATGAAAAACTGTTTTTT. It yields the protein CSARATQGNEKLFF.

In its sample, this clonotype was seen many times. The chain uses TRBV5-1 and TRBJ1-2, with 7 bases aligning to TRBD1. The CDR3 totals 15 residues. The germline V gene encodes CDR1 SGHRS and CDR2 YFSETQ. Trimming removed 4 bases from V and 2 bases from J; junction bases left unmatched: 8. The CDR3 region has the DNA TGCGCCAGCAGCAGTGTGGAGGGGGCGAACTATGGCTACACCTTC. Its translation is CASSSVEGANYGYTF.

There are a few counts of this clonotype. This chain links TRBV20-1 with TRBJ2-1, with D perhaps TRBD1 or TRBD2 (6 bases each). The CDR3 has 14 amino acids. Trimming pared 4 bases from V and 3 bases from J, leaving 13 bases between. CDR1 DFQATT and CDR2 SNEGSKA come from the germline V gene (reference sequence). The CDR3, as DNA: TGCAGTGCTAATGGAGGGGGGTACTACAATGAGCAGTTCTTC. It specifies CSANGGGYYNEQFF.

This clonotype was observed a handful of times. This rearrangement joins TRBV20-1 to TRBJ2-3, with 8 bases fitting TRBD1. CDR1 DFQATT and CDR2 SNEGSKA come from the germline V gene (reference sequence). J lost 3 bases, V lost 7 bases, and 6 bases had no gene match. The CDR3 consists of 13 residues. Written as DNA, the CDR3 is TGCAGTGTTCAGACAGGGGTGACAGATACGCAGTATTTT. It yields the protein CSVQTGVTDTQYF.

The chain combines TRBV20-1 with TRBJ2-7, with TRBD2 matching 9 bases. From germline, CDR1 is DFQATT and CDR2 SNEGSKA (reference sequence). The CDR3 spans 15 residues. V shed 0 bases, J shed 3 bases, and the junction held 6 bases outside the gene matches. DNA for the CDR3: TGCAGTGCTAGAGATCTCGGTAGCGGGAGCTACGAGCAGTACTTC. Translated, it gives CSARDLGSGSYEQYF.

This clonotype was counted many times. The chain has TRBV20-1 and TRBJ2-1; D is unresolved. The germline gives CDR1 DFQATT, CDR2 SNEGSKA (reference sequence). The CDR3 is made up of 16 amino acids. The V and J ends lost 6 bases and 1 base respectively, with 19 bases between them. CDR3 nucleotide sequence: TGCAGTGCGTTTGGGCCGGAGAAAGGTTCCTACAATGAGCAGTTCTTC. Translation: CSAFGPEKGSYNEQFF.

The J gene is TRBJ2-1, the V gene TRBV28, with D possibly TRBD2 on 6 matching bases. Trimming stripped 6 bases from V and 4 bases from J, with 13 bases between. The CDR3 runs to 14 residues. Germline CDR1 MDHEN, CDR2 SYDVKM. The CDR3: CASSDGRDYNEQFF. CDR3 nucleotide sequence: TGTGCCAGCAGCGATGGGCGGGATTACAATGAGCAGTTCTTC.

J is TRBJ2-3 and V is TRBV28, with 8 bases identical to TRBD2. V shed 8 bases, J shed 10 bases, and the junction held 11 bases outside the gene matches. This CDR3 has 13 residues. Germline loops: CDR1 MDHEN, CDR2 SYDVKM. This CDR3 is CASGTLGLDAQYF. CDR3 sequence (DNA): TGTGCCAGCGGGACCTTGGGACTAGACGCGCAGTATTTT.

This clonotype was recorded only once. The rearrangement uses TRBV7-2 and TRBJ2-3; 7 nucleotides align to TRBD2. CDR1 is SGHTA and CDR2 is FQGNSA in the germline V gene. This CDR3 has 16 residues. V shed 3 bases and J 2 bases; nucleotides not matched to a gene: 8. DNA of the CDR3: TGTGCCAGCAGCTTTGTGGGAGGGCGCAACACAGATACGCAGTATTTT. Its protein is CASSFVGGRNTDTQYF.